This is a list of T cell receptor beta chains from one sample in a study of blood T cell repertoires in COVID-19. Assay: immunoSEQ multiplex PCR; the TCRdb copy retains only in-frame clones and omits some. This sample has over 140,000 clones, with over 60% found just once. The sequenced material came from PBMCs or T cells enriched from blood (not recorded which). The source is a woman aged 45-59 years who had recovered from COVID-19. Each CDR3 is given with its conserved first and last residue. A D gene is named only where the DNA matches it firmly. The size field is filled for only some rows; it gives once, few, many or a size class.

NA	TRBV9	15	NA	TRBJ1-5	TGTGCCAGCAGCTCGCGGGGATATAGCAATCAGCCCCAGCATTTT	CASSSRGYSNQPQHF
NA	TRBV30	13	TRBD1	TRBJ2-5	TGTGCCTGGGAACAGACAGGGGTGGAGACCCAGTACTTC	CAWEQTGVETQYF
NA	TRBV2	14	TRBD2	TRBJ2-1	TGTGCCAATTCGGGGACTAGCGGGAGGAATGAGCAGTTCTTC	CANSGTSGRNEQFF
NA	TRBV19	13	TRBD1	TRBJ2-3	TGTGCCAGTACAGGGGGATGGACAGATACGCAGTATTTT	CASTGGWTDTQYF
once	TRBV9	12	NA	TRBJ1-2	TGTGCCAGCAGCGATCCGACAGGTAGTATCACCTTC	CASSDPTGSITF
NA	TRBV5-1	15	TRBD1	TRBJ1-4	TGCGCCAGCAGCCCCGGACAGGGATGGCAGGAAAAACTGTTTTTT	CASSPGQGWQEKLFF
once	TRBV2	15	TRBD1	TRBJ1-2	TGTGCCAGCAGTGAAGCAGAGGGGGCAGGGTATGGCTACACCTTC	CASSEAEGAGYGYTF
NA	TRBV5-1	14	TRBD2	TRBJ2-1	TGCGCCAGCAGCGGTCCGGGACTAGATACGGAGCAGTTCTTC	CASSGPGLDTEQFF
NA	TRBV6-6	15	TRBD1	TRBJ1-1	TGTGCCAGCAGTTACGGGCAGGGGGCAGACACTGAAGCTTTCTTT	CASSYGQGADTEAFF
NA	TRBV5-5	16	NA	TRBJ2-5	TGTGCCAGCAGCTTATCCGGCAGGGGTAATTCGGAGACCCAGTACTTC	CASSLSGRGNSETQYF
NA	TRBV6-5	14	NA	TRBJ2-2	TGTGCCAGCAAGATCACAGTCAACACCGGGGAGCTGTTTTTT	CASKITVNTGELFF
NA	TRBV30	13	NA	TRBJ1-2	TGTGCCTGGAACGTCGCAACGGGTTATGGCTACACCTTC	CAWNVATGYGYTF
NA	TRBV19	11	NA	TRBJ1-1	TGTGCCAGTAGTATGGTAGGCGGAGCTTTCTTT	CASSMVGGAFF
NA	TRBV7-7	14	NA	TRBJ2-1	TGTGCTAGCAGCTACAGTAGCTCCTACAATGAGCAGTTCTTC	CASSYSSSYNEQFF